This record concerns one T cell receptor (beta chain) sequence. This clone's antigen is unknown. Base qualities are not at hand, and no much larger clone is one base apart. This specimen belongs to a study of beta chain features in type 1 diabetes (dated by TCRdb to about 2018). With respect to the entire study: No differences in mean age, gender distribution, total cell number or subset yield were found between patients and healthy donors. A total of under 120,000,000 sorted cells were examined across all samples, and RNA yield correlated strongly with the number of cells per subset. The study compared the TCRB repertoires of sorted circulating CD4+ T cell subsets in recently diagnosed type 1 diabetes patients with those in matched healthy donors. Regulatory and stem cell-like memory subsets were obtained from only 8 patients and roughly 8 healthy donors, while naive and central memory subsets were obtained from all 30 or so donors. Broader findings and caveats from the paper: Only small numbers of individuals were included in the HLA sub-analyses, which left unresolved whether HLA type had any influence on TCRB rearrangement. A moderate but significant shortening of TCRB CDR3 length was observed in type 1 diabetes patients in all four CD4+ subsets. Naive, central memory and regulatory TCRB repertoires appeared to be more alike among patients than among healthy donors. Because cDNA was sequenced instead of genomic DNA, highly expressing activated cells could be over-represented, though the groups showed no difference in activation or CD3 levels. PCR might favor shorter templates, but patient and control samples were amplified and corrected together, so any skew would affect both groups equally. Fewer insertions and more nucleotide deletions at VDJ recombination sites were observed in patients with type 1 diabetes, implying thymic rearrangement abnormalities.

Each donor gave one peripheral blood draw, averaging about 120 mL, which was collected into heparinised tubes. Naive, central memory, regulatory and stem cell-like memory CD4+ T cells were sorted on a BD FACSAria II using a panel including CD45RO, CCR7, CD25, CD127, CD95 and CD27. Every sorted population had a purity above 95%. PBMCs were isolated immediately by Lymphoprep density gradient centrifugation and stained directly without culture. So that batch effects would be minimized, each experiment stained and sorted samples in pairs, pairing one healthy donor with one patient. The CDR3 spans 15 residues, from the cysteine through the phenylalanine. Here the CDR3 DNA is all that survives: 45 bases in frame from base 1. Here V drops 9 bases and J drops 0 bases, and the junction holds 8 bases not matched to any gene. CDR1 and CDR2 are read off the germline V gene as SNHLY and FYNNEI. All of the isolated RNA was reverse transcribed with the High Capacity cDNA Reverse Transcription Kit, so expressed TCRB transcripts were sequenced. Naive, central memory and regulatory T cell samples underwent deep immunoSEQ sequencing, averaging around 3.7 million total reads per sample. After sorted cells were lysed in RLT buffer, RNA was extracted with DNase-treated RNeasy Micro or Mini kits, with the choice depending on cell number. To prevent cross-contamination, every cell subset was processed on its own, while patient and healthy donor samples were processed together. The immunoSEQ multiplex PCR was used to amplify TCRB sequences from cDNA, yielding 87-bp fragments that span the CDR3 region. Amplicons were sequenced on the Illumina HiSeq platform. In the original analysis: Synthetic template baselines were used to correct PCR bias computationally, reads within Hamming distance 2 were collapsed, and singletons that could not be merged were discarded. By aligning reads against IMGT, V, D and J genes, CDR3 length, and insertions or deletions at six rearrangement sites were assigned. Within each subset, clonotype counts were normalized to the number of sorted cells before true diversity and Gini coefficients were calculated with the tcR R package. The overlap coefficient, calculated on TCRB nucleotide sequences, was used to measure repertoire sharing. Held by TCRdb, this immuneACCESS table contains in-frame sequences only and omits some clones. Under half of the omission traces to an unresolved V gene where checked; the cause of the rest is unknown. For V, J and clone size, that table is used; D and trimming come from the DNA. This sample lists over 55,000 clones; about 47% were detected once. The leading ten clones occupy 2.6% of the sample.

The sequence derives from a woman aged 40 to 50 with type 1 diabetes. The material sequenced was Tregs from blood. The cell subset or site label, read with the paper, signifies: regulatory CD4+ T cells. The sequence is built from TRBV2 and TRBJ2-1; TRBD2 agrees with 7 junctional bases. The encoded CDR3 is CASSYTGGSYNEQFF. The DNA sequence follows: TGTGCCAGTTCCTACACGGGAGGCTCCTACAATGAGCAGTTCTTC.